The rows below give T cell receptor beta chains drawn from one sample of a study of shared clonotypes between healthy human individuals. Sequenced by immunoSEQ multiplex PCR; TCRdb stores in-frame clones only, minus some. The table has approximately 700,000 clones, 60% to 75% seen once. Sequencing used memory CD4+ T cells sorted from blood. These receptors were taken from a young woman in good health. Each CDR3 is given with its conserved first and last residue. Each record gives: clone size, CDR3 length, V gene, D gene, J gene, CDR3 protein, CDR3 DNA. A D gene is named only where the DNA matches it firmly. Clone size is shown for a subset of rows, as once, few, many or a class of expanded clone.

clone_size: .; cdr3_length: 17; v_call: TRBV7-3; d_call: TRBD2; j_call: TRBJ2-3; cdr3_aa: CASSSQPGLAGADTQYF; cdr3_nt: TGTGCCAGCAGCTCACAACCGGGACTAGCGGGAGCAGATACGCAGTATTTT
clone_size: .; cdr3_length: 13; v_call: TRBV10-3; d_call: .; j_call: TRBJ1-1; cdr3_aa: CAITSSGRGLFGF; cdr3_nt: TGTGCCATCACCTCTTCGGGACGGGGCTTGTTTGGCTTT
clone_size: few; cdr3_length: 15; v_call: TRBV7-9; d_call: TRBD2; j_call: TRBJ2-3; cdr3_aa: CASSLGGTNTDTQYF; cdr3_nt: TGTGCCAGCAGCTTAGGCGGGACTAACACAGATACGCAGTATTTT
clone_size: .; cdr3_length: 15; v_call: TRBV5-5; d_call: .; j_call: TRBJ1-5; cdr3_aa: CASSLAGRVDQPQHF; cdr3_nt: TGTGCCAGCAGCTTGGCCGGGCGGGTGGATCAGCCCCAGCATTTT
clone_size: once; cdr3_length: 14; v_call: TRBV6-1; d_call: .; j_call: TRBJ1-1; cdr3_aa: CASSFSGANTEAFF; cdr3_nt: TGTGCCAGCAGTTTTTCAGGCGCAAACACTGAAGCTTTCTTT
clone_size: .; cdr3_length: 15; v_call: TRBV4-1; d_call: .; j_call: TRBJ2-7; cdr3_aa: CASSHPSSGSYEQYF; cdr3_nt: TGCGCCAGCAGCCACCCCTCGAGCGGGTCCTACGAGCAGTACTTC
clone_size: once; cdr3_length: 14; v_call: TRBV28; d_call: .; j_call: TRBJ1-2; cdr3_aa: CASSLDVLLRGYTF; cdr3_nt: TGTGCCAGCAGTTTGGATGTCCTTCTTCGGGGCTACACCTTC
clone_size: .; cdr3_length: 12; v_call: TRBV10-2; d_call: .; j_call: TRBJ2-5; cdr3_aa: CASSAQGETQYF; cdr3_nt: TGCGCCAGCAGTGCCCAGGGGGAGACCCAGTACTTC
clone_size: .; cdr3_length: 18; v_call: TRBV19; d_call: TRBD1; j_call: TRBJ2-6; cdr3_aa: CASSRDRPPPAGANVLTF; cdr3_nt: TGTGCCAGTAGTCGGGACAGACCCCCCCCAGCTGGGGCCAACGTCCTGACTTTC
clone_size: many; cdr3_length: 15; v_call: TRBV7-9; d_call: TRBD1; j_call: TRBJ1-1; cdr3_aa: CASSFTAAGGTEAFF; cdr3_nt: TGTGCCAGCAGCTTCACGGCCGCAGGGGGAACTGAAGCTTTCTTT
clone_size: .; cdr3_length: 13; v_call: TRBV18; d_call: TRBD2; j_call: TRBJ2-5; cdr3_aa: CASSPSGGETQYF; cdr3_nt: TGTGCCAGCTCACCATCGGGAGGGGAGACCCAGTACTTC
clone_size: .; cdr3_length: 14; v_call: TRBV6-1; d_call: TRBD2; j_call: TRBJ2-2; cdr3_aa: CASSEDGRAGELFF; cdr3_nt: TGTGCCAGCAGTGAAGACGGGAGGGCCGGGGAGCTGTTTTTT
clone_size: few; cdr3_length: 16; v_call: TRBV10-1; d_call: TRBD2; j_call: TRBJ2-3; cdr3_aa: CASGTSGGYRTDTQYF; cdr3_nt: TGCGCCAGCGGGACTAGCGGGGGCTATCGCACAGATACGCAGTATTTT
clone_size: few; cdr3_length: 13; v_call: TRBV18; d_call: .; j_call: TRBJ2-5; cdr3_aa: CASSPEFQETQYF; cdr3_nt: TGTGCCAGCTCACCAGAGTTCCAAGAGACCCAGTACTTC
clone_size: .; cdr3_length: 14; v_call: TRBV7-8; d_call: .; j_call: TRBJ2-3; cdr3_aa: CASSFGPNTDTQYF; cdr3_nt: TGTGCCAGCAGCTTCGGTCCCAATACAGATACGCAGTATTTT
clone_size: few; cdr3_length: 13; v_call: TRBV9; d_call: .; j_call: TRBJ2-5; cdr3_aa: CASSVASFETQYF; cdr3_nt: TGTGCCAGCAGCGTAGCTAGCTTTGAGACCCAGTACTTC
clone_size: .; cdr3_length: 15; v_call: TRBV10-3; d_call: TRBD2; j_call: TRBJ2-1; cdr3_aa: CAISPGTSGYNEQFF; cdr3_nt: TGTGCCATCAGCCCCGGGACTAGCGGTTACAATGAGCAGTTCTTC
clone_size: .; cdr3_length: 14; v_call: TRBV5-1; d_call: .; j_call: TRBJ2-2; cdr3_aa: CASSQQGVTGELFF; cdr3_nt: TGCGCCAGCAGCCAACAGGGAGTCACCGGGGAGCTGTTTTTT
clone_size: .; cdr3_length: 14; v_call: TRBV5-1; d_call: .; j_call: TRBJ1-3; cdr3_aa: CASSAGTAGNTIYF; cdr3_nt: TGCGCCAGCAGCGCCGGGACCGCCGGAAACACCATATATTTT
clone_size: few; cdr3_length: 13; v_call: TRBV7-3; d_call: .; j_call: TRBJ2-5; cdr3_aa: CASSSQRQETQYF; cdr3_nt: TGTGCCAGCAGCTCTCAGAGACAAGAGACCCAGTACTTC
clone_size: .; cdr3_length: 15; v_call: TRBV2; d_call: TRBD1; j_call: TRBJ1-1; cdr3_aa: CASRPTGGAGTEAFF; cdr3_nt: TGTGCCAGCAGACCGACAGGGGGCGCGGGCACTGAAGCTTTCTTT
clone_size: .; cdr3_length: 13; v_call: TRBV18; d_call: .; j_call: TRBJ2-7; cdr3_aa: CASSPRVKNEQYF; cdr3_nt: TGTGCCAGCTCACCCAGGGTGAAGAACGAGCAGTACTTC
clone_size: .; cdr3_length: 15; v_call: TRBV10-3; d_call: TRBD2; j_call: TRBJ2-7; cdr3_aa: CAISGAGVTGYEQYF; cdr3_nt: TGTGCCATCAGTGGAGCGGGAGTGACCGGCTACGAGCAGTACTTC
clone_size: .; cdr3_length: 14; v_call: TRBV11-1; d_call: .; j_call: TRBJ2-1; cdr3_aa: CASSYSQTPNEQFF; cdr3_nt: TGTGCCAGCAGTTATTCCCAGACCCCTAATGAGCAGTTCTTC
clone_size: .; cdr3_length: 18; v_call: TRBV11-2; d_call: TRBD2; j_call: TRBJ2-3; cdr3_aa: CASSLGWASGSSTDTQYF; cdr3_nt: TGTGCCAGCAGCTTAGGTTGGGCTAGCGGGAGTAGCACAGATACGCAGTATTTT
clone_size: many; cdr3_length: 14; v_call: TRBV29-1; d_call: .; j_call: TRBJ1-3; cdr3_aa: CSVGTQGSGNTIYF; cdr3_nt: TGCAGCGTTGGCACACAGGGCTCTGGAAACACCATATATTTT
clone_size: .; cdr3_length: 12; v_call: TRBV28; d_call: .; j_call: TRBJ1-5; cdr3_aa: CASSSAVPPQHF; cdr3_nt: TGTGCCAGCAGCTCGGCAGTTCCGCCCCAGCATTTT
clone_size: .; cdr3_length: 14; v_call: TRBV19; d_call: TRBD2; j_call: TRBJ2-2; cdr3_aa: CASSREGVTGELFF; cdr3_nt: TGTGCCAGTAGTCGGGAGGGGGTGACCGGGGAGCTGTTTTTT
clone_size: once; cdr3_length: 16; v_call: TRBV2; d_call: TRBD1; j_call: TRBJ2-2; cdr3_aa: CASNPQGQGLAGELFF; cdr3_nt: TGTGCCAGCAACCCCCAAGGACAGGGTTTAGCCGGGGAGCTGTTTTTT
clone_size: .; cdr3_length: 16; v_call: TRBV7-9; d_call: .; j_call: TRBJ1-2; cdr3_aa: CASSPRGTLANYGYTF; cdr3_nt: TGTGCCAGCAGCCCGAGAGGGACGTTAGCTAACTATGGCTACACCTTC
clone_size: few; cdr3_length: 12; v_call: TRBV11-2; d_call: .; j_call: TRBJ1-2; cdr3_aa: CASSLGDYGYTF; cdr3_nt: TGTGCCAGCAGCTTAGGCGACTATGGCTACACCTTC
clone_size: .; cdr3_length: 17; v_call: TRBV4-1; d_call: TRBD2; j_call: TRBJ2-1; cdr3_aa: CASSQGPGTTRYNEQFF; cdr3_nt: TGCGCCAGCAGCCAAGGGCCCGGGACTACCCGATACAATGAGCAGTTCTTC
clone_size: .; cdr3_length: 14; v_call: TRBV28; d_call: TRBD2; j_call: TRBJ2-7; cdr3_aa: CASSLSSGSYEQYF; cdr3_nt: TGTGCCAGCAGTTTGTCTAGCGGGAGCTACGAGCAGTACTTC
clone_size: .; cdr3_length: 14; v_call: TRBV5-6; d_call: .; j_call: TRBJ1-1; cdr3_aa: CASSFRLTRPEAFF; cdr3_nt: TGTGCCAGCAGCTTCAGGCTAACGCGGCCTGAAGCTTTCTTT
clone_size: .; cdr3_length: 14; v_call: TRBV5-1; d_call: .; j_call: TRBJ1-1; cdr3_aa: CASSLLGMDTEAFF; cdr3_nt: TGCGCCAGCAGCTTGTTAGGGATGGACACTGAAGCTTTCTTT
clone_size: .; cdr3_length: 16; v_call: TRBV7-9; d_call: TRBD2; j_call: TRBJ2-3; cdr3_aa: CASSPIRASGRYTQYF; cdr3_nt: TGTGCCAGCAGCCCTATAAGGGCTAGCGGGAGGTATACGCAGTATTTT
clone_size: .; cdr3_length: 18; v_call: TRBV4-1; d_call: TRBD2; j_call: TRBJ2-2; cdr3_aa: CASSQEWWREFTTGELFF; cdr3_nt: TGCGCCAGCAGCCAAGAATGGTGGCGGGAGTTTACAACCGGGGAGCTGTTTTTT
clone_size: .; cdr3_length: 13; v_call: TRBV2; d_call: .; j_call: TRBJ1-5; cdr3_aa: CASHRDTNQPQHF; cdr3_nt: TGTGCCAGCCACCGGGACACCAATCAGCCCCAGCATTTT
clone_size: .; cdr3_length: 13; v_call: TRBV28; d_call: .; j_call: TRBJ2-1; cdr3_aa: CASSLKTFNEQFF; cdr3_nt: TGTGCCAGCAGTTTAAAGACTTTCAATGAGCAGTTCTTC
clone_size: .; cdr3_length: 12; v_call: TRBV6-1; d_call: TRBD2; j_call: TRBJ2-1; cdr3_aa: CASSGTSNEQFF; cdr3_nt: TGTGCCAGCAGTGGGACTAGCAATGAGCAGTTCTTC
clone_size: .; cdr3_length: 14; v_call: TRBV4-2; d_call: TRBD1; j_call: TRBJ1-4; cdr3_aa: CASSNGQGGEKLFF; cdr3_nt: TGTGCCAGCAGCAATGGACAGGGCGGAGAAAAACTGTTTTTT
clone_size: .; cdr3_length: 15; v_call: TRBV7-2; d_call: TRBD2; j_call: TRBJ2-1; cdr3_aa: CASSLTTSANNEQFF; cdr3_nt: TGTGCCAGCAGCTTAACGACTAGCGCTAACAATGAGCAGTTCTTC
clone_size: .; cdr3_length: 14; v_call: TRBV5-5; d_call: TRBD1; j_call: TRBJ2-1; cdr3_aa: CASSLQGPYNEQFF; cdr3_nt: TGTGCCAGCAGCTTACAGGGGCCTTACAATGAGCAGTTCTTC
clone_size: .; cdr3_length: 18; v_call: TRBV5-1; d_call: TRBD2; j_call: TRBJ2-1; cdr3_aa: CASSLAAGLISSYNEQFF; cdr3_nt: TGCGCCAGCAGCTTGGCAGCGGGACTCATTAGCTCCTACAATGAGCAGTTCTTC
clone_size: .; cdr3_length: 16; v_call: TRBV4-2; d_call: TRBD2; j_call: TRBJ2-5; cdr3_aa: CASSQVGTSDQETQYF; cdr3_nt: TGTGCCAGCAGCCAAGTGGGGACTAGCGACCAAGAGACCCAGTACTTC
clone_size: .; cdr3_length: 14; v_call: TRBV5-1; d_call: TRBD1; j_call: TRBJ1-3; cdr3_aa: CASNPGQGGNTIYF; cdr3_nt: TGCGCCAGCAATCCCGGACAGGGGGGAAACACCATATATTTT
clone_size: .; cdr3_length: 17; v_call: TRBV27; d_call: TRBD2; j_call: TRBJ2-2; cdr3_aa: CASMTLGLARNTGELFF; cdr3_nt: TGTGCCAGCATGACCCTCGGACTAGCCCGGAACACCGGGGAGCTGTTTTTT
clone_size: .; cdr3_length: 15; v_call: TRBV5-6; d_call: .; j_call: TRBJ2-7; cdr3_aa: CASSFLASWAYEQYF; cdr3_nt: TGTGCCAGCAGCTTCTTGGCTAGCTGGGCCTACGAGCAGTACTTC
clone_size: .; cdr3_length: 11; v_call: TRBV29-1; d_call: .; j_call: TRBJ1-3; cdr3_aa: CSVDIGNTIYF; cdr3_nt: TGCAGCGTAGATATAGGAAACACCATATATTTT
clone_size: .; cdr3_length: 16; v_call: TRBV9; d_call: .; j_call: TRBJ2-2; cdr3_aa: CASSVDTGKNTGELFF; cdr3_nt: TGTGCCAGCAGCGTAGATACAGGGAAGAACACCGGGGAGCTGTTTTTT
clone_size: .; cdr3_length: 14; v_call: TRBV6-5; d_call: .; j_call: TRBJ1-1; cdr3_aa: CASSQGSTNTEAFF; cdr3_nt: TGTGCCAGCAGTCAGGGGAGTACCAACACTGAAGCTTTCTTT
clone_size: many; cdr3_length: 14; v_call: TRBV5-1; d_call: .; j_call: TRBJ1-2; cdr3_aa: CASSPAKANYGYTF; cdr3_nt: TGCGCCAGCAGCCCAGCGAAAGCTAACTATGGCTACACCTTC